This TCR beta chain came from a study of T-cell reconstitution after alpha-beta-depleted transplantation in children. General study results and limits: Several hundred rapidly expanded clones from non-depleted graft cells reportedly supplied alpha-beta T cells about two months post-transplant.

As for this clonotype: The antigen remains undetermined.

Using unique molecular identifiers, the investigators prepared the TCRbeta library. Via MiXCR, TCRdb re-called the PCR reads, giving one row per CDR3 protein. The table shows 780,000 or so distinct CDR3 sequences, with approximately 15% occurring only once. The CDR3 is made up of 16 amino acids. V dropped 4 bases and J dropped 4; count of bases not matched to a gene: 11. CDR1 and CDR2 from the germline V gene are KGHSH and LQKENI. Sequencing was performed on PBMCs, mostly from graft donor cells, taken 360 days after TCRalphabeta/CD19-depleted stem cell transplant. The source of this sequence is a male patient aged 10 to 17 who had a stem cell transplant for acute lymphoblastic leukemia, so the T cells may come from the graft donor. The J gene is TRBJ2-7, the V gene TRBV18, with 9 positions matching TRBD2. CDR3: CASSQGIAGVGYEQYF. CDR3 bases: TGTGCCAGCTCACAGGGGATAGCGGGAGTCGGGTACGAGCAGTACTTC.